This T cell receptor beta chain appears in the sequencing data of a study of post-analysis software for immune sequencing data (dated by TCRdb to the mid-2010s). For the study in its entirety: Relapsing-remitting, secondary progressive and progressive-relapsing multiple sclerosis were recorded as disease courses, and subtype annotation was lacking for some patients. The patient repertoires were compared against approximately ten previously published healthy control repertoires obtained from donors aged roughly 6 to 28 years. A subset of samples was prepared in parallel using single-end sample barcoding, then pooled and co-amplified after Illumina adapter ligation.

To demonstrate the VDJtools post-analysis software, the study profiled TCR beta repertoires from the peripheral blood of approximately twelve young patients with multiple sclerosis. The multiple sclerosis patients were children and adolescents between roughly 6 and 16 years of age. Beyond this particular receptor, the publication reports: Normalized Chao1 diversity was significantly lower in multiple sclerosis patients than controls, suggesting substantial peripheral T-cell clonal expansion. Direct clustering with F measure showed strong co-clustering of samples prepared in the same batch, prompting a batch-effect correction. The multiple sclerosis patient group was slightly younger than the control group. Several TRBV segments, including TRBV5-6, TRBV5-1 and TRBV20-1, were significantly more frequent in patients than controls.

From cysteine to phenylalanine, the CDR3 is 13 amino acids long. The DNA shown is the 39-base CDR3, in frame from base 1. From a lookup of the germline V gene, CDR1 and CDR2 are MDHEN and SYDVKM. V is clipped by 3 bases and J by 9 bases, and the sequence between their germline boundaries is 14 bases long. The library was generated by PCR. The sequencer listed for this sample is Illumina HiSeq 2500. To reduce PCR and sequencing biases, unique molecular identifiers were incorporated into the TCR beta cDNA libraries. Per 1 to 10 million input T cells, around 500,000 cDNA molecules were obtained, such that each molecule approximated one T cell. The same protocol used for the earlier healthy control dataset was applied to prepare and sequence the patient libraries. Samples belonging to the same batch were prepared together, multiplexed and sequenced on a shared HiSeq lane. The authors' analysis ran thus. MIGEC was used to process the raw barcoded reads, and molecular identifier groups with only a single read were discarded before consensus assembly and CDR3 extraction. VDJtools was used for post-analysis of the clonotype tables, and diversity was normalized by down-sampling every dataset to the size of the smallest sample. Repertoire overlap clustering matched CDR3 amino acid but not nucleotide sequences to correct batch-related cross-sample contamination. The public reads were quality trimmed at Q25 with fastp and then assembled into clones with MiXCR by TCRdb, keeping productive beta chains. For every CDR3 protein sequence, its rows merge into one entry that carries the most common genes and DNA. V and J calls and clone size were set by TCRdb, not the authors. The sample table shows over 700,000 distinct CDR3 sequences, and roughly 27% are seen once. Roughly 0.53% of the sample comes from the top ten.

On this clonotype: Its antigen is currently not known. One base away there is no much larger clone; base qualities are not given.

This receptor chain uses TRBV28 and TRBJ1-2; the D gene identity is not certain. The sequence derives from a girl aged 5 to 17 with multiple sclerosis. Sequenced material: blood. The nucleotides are TGTGCCAGCAGTTTTGGTAGGAGGGAGAGCTACACCTTC. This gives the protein CASSFGRRESYTF.